Reported below is one T cell receptor beta chain. The antigen remains undetermined. The entry originates in a study of cytomegalovirus exposure and HLA in healthy donors. Findings of the study overall: An analysis was carried out at a later point. It showed that HLA-associated TCR beta chains were more clonally expanded than equally common non-associated chains. In a later analysis, at a false discovery rate of 0.05, 17,000 or so TCR beta sequences matched HLA alleles. Accurate prediction of HLA-A and HLA-B alleles (for most subjects) was reportedly achieved from TCR beta sequences. Judged likely to be a sequencing artifact was a cluster of highly shared sequence variants.

The ends were cut back, 4 bases at V and 3 bases at J, with 18 bases in the middle. The CDR3 loop spans 16 amino acids. Germline V lookup: CDR1 LNHDA, CDR2 SQIVND (reference sequence). This PCR relied on a set of 60 Vbeta primers and 13 Jbeta primers. The protocol was immunoSEQ multiplex PCR, while the TCRdb copy is restricted to in-frame clones and leaves out a portion. The sample lists 100,000 to 130,000 clones, around 77% occurring once. The chain couples TRBV19 to TRBJ1-2, with D possibly matching TRBD1 (6 bases). The sequenced material came from PBMCs. The source is a male donor in good health and CMV-seronegative. The chain's CDR3 is CASSTTFGAGDYGYTF. In DNA form, the CDR3 reads TGTGCCAGTAGTACTACTTTTGGGGCAGGGGACTATGGCTACACCTTC.